These 4 T cell receptor beta chains originate from one sample sequenced in a study of beta chain features in type 1 diabetes. Study-wide results and limits: Among patients with Type 1 diabetes, TCRB CDR3s were moderately but significantly shorter in every one of the four CD4+ subsets.

The authors reverse transcribed all of the isolated RNA, so sequencing captured expressed TCRB transcripts. The table came from immunoSEQ multiplex PCR; TCRdb's copy has only in-frame clones and leaves some out. The profile shows nearly 700,000 clones, 13% of them singletons. Their antigens remain unidentified. The sequencing sample was made of naive CD4+ T cells from blood. All receptors derive from a man aged 18-30 years with type 1 diabetes.

This clone was seen a few times. V and J are TRBV30 and TRBJ1-1; D is undetermined. CDR1 GTSNPN and CDR2 SVGIG come from the germline V gene (reference sequence). The CDR3 covers 12 residues. V lost 5 bases and J lost 5, with 12 bases in between. The CDR3 region is CAWGRVGTEAFF. The CDR3, as DNA: TGTGCCTGGGGACGGGTGGGGACTGAAGCTTTCTTT.

The chain combines TRBV10-3 with TRBJ2-2, with D uncertain. Germline V lookup: CDR1 ENHRY, CDR2 SYGVKD. The CDR3 has 16 amino acids. V lost 0 bases and J lost 1, with 9 bases in between. The CDR3 sequence is CAISESILGNTGELFF. The CDR3 DNA is TGTGCCATCAGTGAGTCGATTTTGGGGAACACCGGGGAGCTGTTTTTT.

The chain recombines TRBV29-1 with TRBJ1-5; tentatively, D is TRBD1 (5 bases). The CDR3 loop spans 13 amino acids. The germline V gene has CDR1 SQVTM and CDR2 ANQGSEA. The V gene lost 6 bases and the J gene lost 4 bases, with 13 bases spanning the gap. CDR3 region: CSVQGALNQPQHF. In nucleotides, the CDR3 is TGCAGCGTCCAGGGAGCCCTTAATCAGCCCCAGCATTTT. Looking up the rest from reference TRBV29-1 and TRBJ1-5 gives the full variable domain: SAVISQKPSRDICQRGTSLTIQCQVDSQVTMMFWYRQQPGQSLTLIATANQGSEATYESGFVIDKFPISRPNLTFSTLTVSNMSPEDSSIYLCSVQGALNQPQHFGDGTRLSIL.

The rearrangement uses TRBV10-1 and TRBJ2-3, with D unresolved. This CDR3 comprises 13 residues. Germline-derived CDR1 and CDR2 are WNHNN and SYGVQD (reference sequence). Trimming cost V 2 bases and J 14 bases, with 17 bases left between them. CDR3 sequence reads: CASSEGTGPVWYF. Here the CDR3 DNA reads TGCGCCAGCAGTGAGGGAACTGGACCCGTTTGGTATTTT.